The clone carrying this T cell receptor beta chain was detected many times. Ophthalmopathy in the patients scored at least 3 on Clinical Activity Score and at least 4 on NOSPECS grade, lasting under 3 months. This entry is derived from a study of T cells in Graves' hyperthyroidism and ophthalmopathy. Study-level background: Upon initial diagnosis and before any treatment, peripheral blood was collected.

Researchers took RNA transcripts and amplified the TCR beta CDR3 regions from them. During a first-round RT-PCR of the TCR CDR3, the HTBI primer set was used. TCRdb analysed the multiplex PCR reads with MiXCR anew, one entry per CDR3 protein. The sample contains roughly 600,000 distinct CDR3 sequences, about 14% of which appear only once. This CDR3 has 17 amino acids. The V segment lost 5 bases and the J segment 2 bases; nucleotides outside the gene matches: 9. Per germline, CDR1 SGHAT and CDR2 FQNNGV. This TCR came from a woman aged 45-65 years with Graves' ophthalmopathy. The chain combines TRBV11-2 with TRBJ2-3; 11 bases fit TRBD2. The sequencing input was blood. The CDR3 nucleotides read TGTGCCAGCAGCGCTACGACTAGCGGGACTCCCACAGATACGCAGTATTTT. Its protein is CASSATTSGTPTDTQYF. The full variable domain, completed using reference TRBV11-2 and TRBJ2-3, is EAGVAQSPRYKIIEKRQSVAFWCNPISGHATLYWYQQILGQGPKLLIQFQNNGVVDDSQLPKDRFSAERLKGVDSTLKIQPAKLEDSAVYLCASSATTSGTPTDTQYFGPGTRLTVL.